This T cell receptor (beta chain) stems from a study of T cells in Graves' hyperthyroidism and ophthalmopathy. Whole-study results and caveats: Most thyroid clonotypes expanded above 0.001 appeared in blood too.

This clonotype was observed at least ten times. The target antigen is unknown. The TCR beta CDR3 regions underwent amplification using RNA transcripts as the source. TCR CDR3 underwent first-round RT-PCR with the HTBI primer set. TCRdb redid the calling of the multiplex PCR reads with MiXCR, one entry per CDR3 protein. This sample yields a few hundred thousand distinct CDR3 sequences, of which about 12% are seen a single time; 9.2% belongs to the top ten. V lost 4 bases and J lost 4, with 10 bases in between. The CDR3 extends over 14 amino acids. Germline assignment: CDR1 LGHNA and CDR2 YSLEER. Used for diagnoses were clinical symptoms, serum thyroxine and TRAb, thyroid ultrasound and orbital computed tomography. It was 8.5 to 10 ml of fresh peripheral blood that supplied the PBMCs.

The genes are TRBV4-3 and TRBJ2-2, with D unclear. Sequencing was carried out using blood. The sequence derives from a woman between 18 and 29 years old with Graves' hyperthyroidism. CDR3 amino acids: CASSRTRGTGELFF. CDR3 nucleotide sequence: TGCGCCAGCAGCCGGACCCGCGGCACCGGGGAGCTGTTTTTT.